A selection of T cell receptor beta chains follows, all from one sample in a study of cytomegalovirus exposure and HLA in healthy donors. Here immunoSEQ multiplex PCR was the method, and the copy in TCRdb shows in-frame clones only, minus some. The table has tens of thousands of clones, around 80% seen once. Material: PBMCs. These receptors came from a man aged 45-65 years in good health and CMV-seronegative. The CDR3 runs from the conserved cysteine through the conserved F or W. D genes are given only for firm matches. Not all rows give a size; the values are once, few, many and, for expanded clones, a class.

-	TRBV5-4	TRBD2	TRBJ2-3	CASSFSGGSTDTQYF	TGTGCCAGCAGCTTCAGCGGGGGAAGCACAGATACGCAGTATTTT
-	TRBV5-4	TRBD1	TRBJ2-7	CASGLRQGTFSYEQYF	TGTGCCAGCGGACTAAGACAGGGGACCTTCTCCTACGAGCAGTACTTC
-	TRBV7-9	-	TRBJ1-4	CASSLAGLEKLFF	TGTGCCAGCAGCTTAGCCGGACTTGAAAAACTGTTTTTT
-	TRBV7-2	-	TRBJ2-3	CASSLAWGVSTDTQYF	TGTGCCAGCAGCTTAGCGTGGGGGGTCAGCACAGATACGCAGTATTTT
-	TRBV14	TRBD2	TRBJ2-6	CAVSGRTLSGANVLTF	TGTGCGGTTAGCGGGAGAACCCTCTCTGGGGCCAACGTCCTGACTTTC
-	TRBV11-2	-	TRBJ2-2	CASSFLNTGELFF	TGTGCCAGCAGCTTCCTGAACACCGGGGAGCTGTTTTTT
few	TRBV28	TRBD2	TRBJ2-1	CASGPNGRPGFF	TGTGCCAGCGGTCCAAACGGGAGGCCGGGGTTCTTC
-	TRBV19	TRBD1	TRBJ1-1	CASKFGQGVYHTEAFF	TGTGCCAGTAAATTTGGCCAGGGGGTGTATCACACTGAAGCTTTCTTT
-	TRBV14	-	TRBJ1-1	CASSQGKGVVTEAFF	TGTGCCAGCAGCCAAGGAAAGGGGGTGGTCACTGAAGCTTTCTTT
-	TRBV4-3	TRBD2	TRBJ2-7	CASSQARLASILSEQYF	TGCGCCAGCAGCCAAGCCCGACTAGCCAGCATTTTAAGCGAGCAGTACTTC
-	TRBV30	TRBD1	TRBJ1-2	CAWGDRDRVPF	TGTGCCTGGGGGGACAGGGATCGAGTCCCTTTC
-	TRBV5-1	TRBD2	TRBJ2-3	CASSLWTSGGRDTQYF	TGCGCCAGCAGCCTTTGGACTAGCGGGGGCCGAGATACGCAGTATTTT